The rows below give T cell receptor beta chains drawn from one sample of a study of T-cell reconstitution after alpha-beta-depleted transplantation in children. TCRdb used MiXCR to reprocess the PCR reads, holding one entry per CDR3 protein. The data show about 230,000 distinct CDR3 sequences, approximately 9.5% seen once. Material: PBMCs from the stem cell graft donor, obtained from the stem cell graft. The receptors come from a human donor who donated a stem cell graft to a child with acute lymphoblastic leukemia. The CDR3 runs from the conserved cysteine through the conserved F or W. The D gene is left open where the match is weak. Rows give clone size only sometimes, using once, few, many, or a class for an expanded clone.

clone_size	d_call	j_call	v_call	cdr3_aa	cdr3_nt
once	.	TRBJ2-7	TRBV6-5	CASSYRTLSYEQYF	TGTGCCAGCAGTTACAGGACTCTCTCCTACGAGCAGTACTTC
.	.	TRBJ1-1	TRBV2	CASSEGRGSEAFF	TGTGCCAGCAGTGAGGGCAGGGGTTCTGAAGCTTTCTTT
.	TRBD2	TRBJ2-1	TRBV4-3	CASSQDELAGGYSNEQFF	TGCGCCAGCAGCCAAGATGAGCTAGCGGGGGGTTACAGCAATGAGCAGTTCTTC
.	TRBD2	TRBJ2-1	TRBV20-1	CRPGLGAYNEQFF	TGCAGGCCAGGACTAGGGGCCTACAATGAGCAGTTCTTC
few	.	TRBJ1-5	TRBV7-2	CASSLGHQPQHF	TGTGCCAGCAGCTTAGGGCATCAGCCCCAGCATTTT
many	.	TRBJ1-6	TRBV25-1	CASSVTSSYNSPLHF	TGTGCCAGCAGTGTTACGAGCTCCTATAATTCACCCCTCCACTTT
many	.	TRBJ1-4	TRBV20-1	CSARVGVSNEKLFF	TGCAGTGCTAGAGTTGGGGTGTCTAATGAAAAACTGTTTTTT
few	.	TRBJ2-2	TRBV6-1	CASTRTKNTGELFF	TGTGCCAGCACAAGGACAAAGAACACCGGGGAGCTGTTTTTT
.	.	TRBJ2-5	TRBV11-2	CASSLSPRLGYQETQYF	TGTGCCAGCAGCTTATCCCCCCGGCTAGGATACCAAGAGACCCAGTACTTC
.	.	TRBJ2-7	TRBV20-1	CSASSGVEQYF	TGCAGTGCTAGTTCAGGGGTCGAGCAGTACTTC
.	TRBD1	TRBJ1-1	TRBV5-1	CASSVITGADTEAFF	TGCGCCAGCAGCGTTATAACAGGGGCGGACACTGAAGCTTTCTTT